The rows below give T cell receptor beta chains drawn from one sample of a study of vaccination effects on CD4 cells after COVID-19. Only in-frame clones appear in the TCRdb table, and some are missing; sequencing was by immunoSEQ multiplex PCR. The sample lists roughly 70,000 clones; 73% were seen once. Which antigens these TCRs recognize remains unknown. Sequenced here: CD4+ T cells from PBMCs cultured with HIV peptides, sampled before COVID-19 vaccination. All receptors come from a human donor who had a prior SARS-CoV-2 infection. Each CDR3 is given with its conserved first and last residue. The order of the fields is V gene, D gene, CDR3 protein. A D gene is named only where the DNA matches it firmly.

TRBV3-1/TRBV3-2,NA,CASSPYQRRSREFHEQYF
TRBV18,NA,CASSPMAGGEQFF
TRBV7-2,NA,CASSLVQTTDTQYF
TRBV5-1,NA,CASSIRGTYEQYF
TRBV5-4,NA,CASSLGPLGNQPQHF
TRBV4-2,TRBD2,CASSPESSGRPPTDTQYF
TRBV7-2,NA,CASSRRWISADEQFF
TRBV5-6,TRBD2,CASSPIASGPTTDTQYF
TRBV5-6,TRBD1,CASSPQGQTVGNTIYF
TRBV15,TRBD1,CATSRDHGTGYSYEQYF
TRBV18,NA,CASSPLTDVEQFF
TRBV4-1,NA,CASSQDLGIAGLAYEQYF
TRBV4-3,TRBD1,CASSSSTGGEGNTIYF
TRBV7-2,TRBD1,CASSWDRYNEKLFF
TRBV2,NA,CASSEGRGANYGYTF
TRBV29-1,TRBD1,CSVDVQGSGYTF
TRBV9,TRBD2,CASSPPPGTSRDNEQFF
TRBV15,NA,CATSRFGEDTQYF
TRBV5-4,NA,CASSPRGGTYEQYF
TRBV7-8,NA,CASSLFGRTSYNEQFF
TRBV7-2,NA,CASSPPISGAFF
TRBV12-3/TRBV12-4,NA,CASSLEGQETQYF
TRBV5-4,TRBD1,CASSAPPGQGDETQYF
TRBV12-3/TRBV12-4,NA,CASSRTTTEQFF
TRBV18,NA,CASSGLGRTYEQYF
TRBV7-2,NA,CASSRGRGAEYEQYF
TRBV19,NA,CASSLQGVYGYTF
TRBV6-2/TRBV6-3,NA,CASSYPGGYTF
TRBV21-1,NA,CASSKVFLRDIQYF
TRBV9,NA,CASSVAGERNYEQYF
TRBV19,TRBD1,CASSISTGGSQSAQHF
TRBV19,NA,CASSMARGVGRNQPQHF
TRBV3-1/TRBV3-2,TRBD1,CASSRQQGPNQPQHF
TRBV11-2,NA,CASGVGVWLGSGELFF
TRBV25-1,TRBD1,CASSEYRGLKETQYF